This entry lists 15 T cell receptor beta chains sequenced from one sample in a study of glioma-infiltrating T cells. Using RNA template, CDR3s of TCR alpha and beta were amplified with iRepertoire arm-PCR. TCRdb re-analysed the multiplex PCR reads in MiXCR, keeping a single row per CDR3 protein. Counted here are approximately 190,000 distinct CDR3 sequences, about 31% occurring once; the ten biggest clones make up 20%. The sample was glioma tissue, nonneoplastic brain tissue, or PBMCs (not recorded which). The receptors originated from a human donor with low-grade glioma or glioblastoma, undergoing nonglioma brain surgery, or in good health (not recorded which).

This clonotype was seen repeatedly, ten times or more. The chain is built from TRBV7-3 and TRBJ1-5; a possible D gene is TRBD1 (6 bases). The CDR3 is 13 amino acids. Trimming took 5 bases from V and 5 from J, leaving 10 bases between them. Germline lookup yields CDR1 SGHTA and CDR2 FQGTGA. CDR3 in amino acids: CASSVDSHQPQHF. Here the CDR3 DNA reads TGTGCCAGCAGCGTGGACAGCCATCAGCCCCAGCATTTT.

This clonotype was recorded once. The chain couples TRBV20-1 to TRBJ1-5; TRBD1 matches 11 bases. Germline V lookup: CDR1 DFQATT, CDR2 SNEGSKA (reference sequence). V was clipped by 5 bases and J by 7 bases; unmatched bases: 10. The CDR3 loop spans 15 amino acids. The CDR3 loop reads CSASSGQGGEQPQHF. The DNA for the CDR3 is TGCAGTGCTTCTTCGGGACAGGGGGGAGAGCAGCCCCAGCATTTT.

This clonotype has more than one count but fewer than ten. This chain joins TRBV19 and TRBJ2-7, with unresolved D. Trimming removed 1 base from V and 2 bases from J, with 9 bases in between. CDR1 is LNHDA, CDR2 SQIVND, per germline (reference sequence). This CDR3 has 14 residues. CDR3 residues: CASSIGGNTYEQYF. The CDR3 nucleotides read TGTGCCAGTAGTATAGGTGGAAACACCTACGAGCAGTACTTC.

V and J are TRBV28 and TRBJ1-5; D uncertain. The CDR3 extends over 13 amino acids. Germline V gene sequence: CDR1 MDHEN, CDR2 SYDVKM. CDR3 amino acids: CVSSSPLNQPQHF. In nucleotides, the CDR3 is TGTGTTAGCAGTTCCCCTCTCAATCAGCCCCAGCATTTT.

As concerns this clonotype: Given a much more abundant clone one base away, this may be a read error. This chain connects TRBV3-1 to TRBJ2-1; D is undetermined. Between the trimmed V and J ends, which lost 0 bases and 6 bases, there was a span of 9 bases. Germline V gene sequence: CDR1 LGHDT, CDR2 YNNKEL (reference sequence). CDR3 length: 14 amino acids. CDR3 nucleotide sequence: TGTGCCAGCAGCCAAGACCGCAGGATCAATGAGCAGTTCTTC. Residues: CASSQDRRINEQFF.

The CDR3 protein is CASRSTGNKTGYTF. CDR3 bases: TGTGCCAGCAGATCAACTGGGAACAAAACGGGCTACACCTTC. V usage is TRBV6-5 and J usage is TRBJ1-2, with D hard to call. The germline CDR1 and CDR2 sequences are MNHEY and SVGAGI. The CDR3 is made up of 14 amino acids. With 6 bases removed from V and 8 bases from J, the gap between germline ends came to 19 bases.

The rearrangement joins TRBV7-9 to TRBJ1-2; D remains ambiguous. CDR3 size: 13 residues. V lost 9 bases and J lost 4, with 15 bases in between. CDR1 and CDR2 from the germline V gene are SEHNR and FQNEAQ (reference sequence). The CDR3 protein is CARTPISRYGYTF. CDR3 DNA: TGTGCCAGAACCCCTATTTCCCGCTATGGCTACACCTTC. The variable domain in full, completed from reference TRBV7-9 and TRBJ1-2, reads DTGVSQNPRHKITKRGQNVTFRCDPISEHNRLYWYRQTLGQGPEFLTYFQNEAQLEKSRLLSDRFSAERPKGSFSTLEIQRTEQGDSAMYLCARTPISRYGYTFGSGTRLTVV.

As regards this clonotype: A single base separates this from a much larger clone, so it may be a read error. This chain connects TRBV7-9 to TRBJ2-3; the match to TRBD2 covers 12 bases. This CDR3 is 16 amino acids long. Germline lookup yields CDR1 SEHNR and CDR2 FQNEAQ (reference sequence). DNA for the CDR3: TGTGTCAGCAGTCCGACTAGCGGGAGCGGGGCAGATACGCAGTATTTT. This gives the protein CVSSPTSGSGADTQYF.

This clonotype was seen repeatedly, ten times or more. The chain couples TRBV2 to TRBJ1-6; possibly TRBD1 for D (5 bases). V was trimmed by 7 bases and J by 6 bases, leaving 10 bases between them. CDR1 and CDR2 (germline): SNHLY, FYNNEI. CDR3 length equals 13 residues. The CDR3 here is CASIVGVNSPLHF. The CDR3 DNA reads TGTGCCAGCATCGTGGGGGTTAATTCACCCCTCCACTTT.

Details on this clonotype: This may be a read error, as it is one base from a much larger clone. The chain employs TRBV27 and TRBJ2-7; D is unclear. V was trimmed by 6 bases and J by 1 base, leaving 10 bases between them. CDR3 length: 13 residues. Germline V gene lookup returns CDR1 MNHEY and CDR2 SMNVEV (reference sequence). The CDR3 DNA reads as TGTGCCAGCAGCAGGACGATTTCCTACGAGCAGTACTTC. It codes for CASSRTISYEQYF.

This chain joins TRBV27 and TRBJ2-7; possibly TRBD1 for D (5 bases). Germline loops: CDR1 MNHEY, CDR2 SMNVEV (reference sequence). This CDR3 spans 14 amino acids. Trimming took off 9 bases at V and 6 bases at J, with 21 bases between the two ends. The CDR3 reads CASSIRQGICEQYF. In nucleotides, the CDR3 is TGTGCCAGTAGTATCCGGCAGGGAATCTGCGAGCAGTACTTC.

This clonotype was observed a few times. This chain uses TRBV29-1 with TRBJ2-1, with TRBD1 identical over 7 bases. The CDR3 has 13 amino acids. Germline CDR1 is SQVTM and CDR2 is ANQGSEA. Unmatched junction bases numbered 10, after V lost 6 bases and J lost 8 bases. The CDR3 is CSVRTTGSDEQFF. CDR3 bases: TGCAGCGTAAGAACGACAGGGTCGGATGAGCAGTTCTTC.

For this clonotype: At one end, the junction sequence differs from germline, possibly due to a read error. This sequence joins TRBV12-3 or TRBV12-4 and TRBJ2-2; perhaps TRBD2 as D (7 bases). The CDR3 contains 17 residues. The DNA for the CDR3 is TGTGCCAGCAGTTTTCAAGGGGCGGGGGCGAACACCGCGGAGCTGTTTTTT. Translating it yields CASSFQGAGANTAELFF.

A remark on this clonotype: A much larger clone lies one base from this, so it may be a read error. J is TRBJ2-5 and V is TRBV28, with 8 bases identical to TRBD1. The CDR3 consists of 18 residues. In germline, CDR1 is MDHEN, CDR2 SYDVKM. The CDR3 region has the DNA TGTGCCAGGAGTTTATCTGCCCGACAGGGGAGTCCCCAAGAGACCCAGTACTTC. Encoded protein: CARSLSARQGSPQETQYF.

The J gene is TRBJ2-2, the V gene TRBV7-3; 7 bases are a match to TRBD1. Losses at the gene ends were 4 bases for V and 7 bases for J; bases not matched to a gene: 9. This CDR3 spans 15 amino acids. Germline CDR1 is SGHTA and CDR2 is FQGTGA. The CDR3 DNA reads as TGTGCCAGCAGCTCAAAGGGGGCGCATGGCGGGGAGCTGTTTTTT. It specifies CASSSKGAHGGELFF.